This TCR beta chain was captured by sequencing in a study of cytomegalovirus exposure and HLA in healthy donors. The germline V gene has CDR1 MDHEN and CDR2 SYDVKM. This CDR3 has 14 amino acids. V shed 3 bases and J 5 bases; nucleotides not matched to a gene: 7. The PCR ran on 60 Vbeta and 13 Jbeta primers. The repertoire was sequenced with immunoSEQ multiplex PCR; TCRdb's copy has only in-frame clones and lacks some. The sample has roughly 190,000 clones, roughly 10% seen once. This clone was detected only a few times. The genes are TRBV28 and TRBJ2-7; 7 nucleotides agree with TRBD1. This TCR derives from a woman aged 25 to 39 in good health and CMV-seropositive. Sequences were obtained from PBMCs. The CDR3 reads CASSLTGNYDEQYF. The CDR3 DNA sequence: TGTGCCAGCAGTTTGACAGGGAATTACGACGAGCAGTACTTC.